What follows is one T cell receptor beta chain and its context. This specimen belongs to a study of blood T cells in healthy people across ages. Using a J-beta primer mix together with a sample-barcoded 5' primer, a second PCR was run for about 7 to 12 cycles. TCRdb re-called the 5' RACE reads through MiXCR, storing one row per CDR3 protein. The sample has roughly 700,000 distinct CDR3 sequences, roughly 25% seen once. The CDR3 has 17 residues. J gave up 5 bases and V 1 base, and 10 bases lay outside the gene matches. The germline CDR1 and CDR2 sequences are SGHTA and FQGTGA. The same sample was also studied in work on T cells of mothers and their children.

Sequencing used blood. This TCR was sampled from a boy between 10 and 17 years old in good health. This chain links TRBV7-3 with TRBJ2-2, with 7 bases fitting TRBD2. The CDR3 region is CASSLRFRGLETGELFF. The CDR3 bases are TGTGCCAGCAGCTTAAGGTTTCGCGGACTAGAGACCGGGGAGCTGTTTTTT. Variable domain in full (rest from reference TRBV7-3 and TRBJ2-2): GAGVSQTPSNKVTEKGKYVELRCDPISGHTALYWYRQSLGQGPEFLIYFQGTGAADDSGLPNDRFFAVRPEGSVSTLKIQRTERGDSAVYLCASSLRFRGLETGELFFGEGSRLTVL.